The T cell receptor (beta chain) under discussion was sequenced for a study of response to subunit inactivated influenza vaccine. As concerns this clonotype: The antigen remains undetermined.

Each CDR3 protein gets one entry after TCRdb re-called the RT-PCR reads with MiXCR. The data contain 650,000 to 800,000 distinct CDR3 sequences, around 14% of them seen just once; the ten biggest clones take up around 6.5%. Overall study results and limits: Authors proposed each seasonal influenza vaccination draws in few new T cells.

Trimming shortened V by 4 bases and J by 7 bases, and 9 bases separated the two germline ends. This CDR3 is 12 amino acids long. The V gene's germline CDR1 is SGHAT and CDR2 FQDESV (reference sequence). The sample in question was PBMCs from blood, obtained 14 days before vaccination. The sequence was obtained from a man aged 45-65 years who received an inactivated influenza vaccine. This chain joins TRBV11-1 and TRBJ2-3; no clear D. In DNA, the CDR3 is TGTGCCAGCAGCTCAAATCGCCATACGCAGTATTTT. Its translation: CASSSNRHTQYF.